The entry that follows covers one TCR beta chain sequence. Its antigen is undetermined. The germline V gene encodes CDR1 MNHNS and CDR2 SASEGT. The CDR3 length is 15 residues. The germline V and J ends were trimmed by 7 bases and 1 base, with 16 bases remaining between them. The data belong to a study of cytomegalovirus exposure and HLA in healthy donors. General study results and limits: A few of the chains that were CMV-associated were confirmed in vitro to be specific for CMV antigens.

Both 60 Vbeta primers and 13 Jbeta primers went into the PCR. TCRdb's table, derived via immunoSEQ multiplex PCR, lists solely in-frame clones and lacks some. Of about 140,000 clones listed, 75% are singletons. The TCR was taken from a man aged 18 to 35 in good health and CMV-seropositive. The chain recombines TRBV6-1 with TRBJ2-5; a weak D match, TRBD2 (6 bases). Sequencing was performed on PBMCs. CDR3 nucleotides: TGTGCCAGCACACAATCGGGAGCGCTCCAAGAGACCCAGTACTTC. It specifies CASTQSGALQETQYF.